Following are 27 T cell receptor beta chains from one sample sequenced in a study of patients and donors after allogeneic stem cell transplantation. TCRdb re-derived calls from the RT-PCR reads in MiXCR, one entry per CDR3 protein. The table shows more than 850,000 distinct CDR3 sequences, with about 20% occurring only once. Source material: blood, either unsorted or a sorted T cell fraction (not recorded which). The receptor source for this set is a human donor who was either an allogeneic HSCT recipient or a stem cell or donor lymphocyte infusion donor (not recorded which). It is not recorded whose cells these are; they may come from a transplant donor.

The rearrangement joins TRBV2 to TRBJ2-7; 8 nucleotides match TRBD1. The V gene's germline CDR1 is SNHLY and CDR2 FYNNEI. V trimming: 8 bases; J trimming: 5 bases; junction bases outside the gene matches: 5. The CDR3 runs 12 residues. Here the CDR3 DNA reads TGTGCCAGCCATGAGACAGGGGACGAGCAGTACTTC. Its protein is CASHETGDEQYF.

This clonotype has a handful of counts. V and J are TRBV3-1 and TRBJ2-5; TRBD2 is a possible D gene (6 bases). V gave up 1 base and J gave up 5 bases, with 11 bases separating them. The CDR3 runs to 14 residues. The germline V gene encodes CDR1 LGHDT and CDR2 YNNKEL (reference sequence). The chain's CDR3 is CASSQAGEPETQYF. In DNA form, the CDR3 reads TGTGCCAGCAGCCAAGCGGGAGAACCTGAGACCCAGTACTTC.

This clonotype occurred a few times. The chain couples TRBV2 to TRBJ1-5; D remains ambiguous. V was pared by 8 bases and J by 3 bases, with 5 bases between. Germline V gene data show CDR1 as SNHLY and CDR2 as FYNNEI. CDR3 length: 11 amino acids. The CDR3 DNA sequence: TGTGCCAGCGGAGACAATCAGCCCCAGCATTTT. It encodes CASGDNQPQHF.

This sequence joins TRBV4-1 and TRBJ2-3; 11 bases match TRBD2. Germline V gene sequence: CDR1 MGHRA, CDR2 YSYEKL. The CDR3 contains 17 residues. Trimming removed 5 bases from V and 0 bases from J; junction bases left unmatched: 7. CDR3: CASSTRLAGNSTDTQYF. The CDR3 bases are TGCGCCAGCAGCACTCGACTAGCGGGGAACAGCACAGATACGCAGTATTTT.

This clonotype was found a few times. CDR3 residues: CASSLGTRPMGEQYF. The CDR3 coding sequence is TGCGCCAGCAGCTTGGGGACTAGACCTATGGGTGAGCAGTACTTC. The rearrangement links TRBV5-1 to TRBJ2-7; 7 bases map to TRBD2. Germline trimming cut 0 bases from V and 7 bases from J; bases unmatched to any gene: 10. This CDR3 has 15 residues. Germline loops: CDR1 SGHRS, CDR2 YFSETQ.

The chain couples TRBV7-2 to TRBJ2-3; D is perhaps TRBD2 (5 bases). Trimming took off 10 bases at V and 0 bases at J, with 8 bases between the two ends. Per germline, CDR1 SGHTA and CDR2 FQGNSA. The CDR3 sequence is 12 residues long. The CDR3 nucleotides are TGTGCCATCGGGGTTAGCACAGATACGCAGTATTTT. This encodes CAIGVSTDTQYF. Drawing the rest from reference TRBV7-2 and TRBJ2-3, the complete variable domain is GAGVSQSPSNKVTEKGKDVELRCDPISGHTALYWYRQSLGQGLEFLIYFQGNSAPDKSGLPSDRFSAERTGGSVSTLTIQRTQQEDSAVYLCAIGVSTDTQYFGPGTRLTVL.

Only a few counts were recorded for this clonotype. The V call is TRBV5-1, the J call TRBJ2-6; D might be TRBD1 (6 bases). Germline V gives CDR1 SGHRS, CDR2 YFSETQ. The CDR3 is made up of 20 amino acids. V was cut by 3 bases and J by 1 base, with 23 bases left in between. CDR3 nucleotides: TGCGCCAGCAGCTCGACCCGCAGGGGCTACCCGCCTTCTGGGGCCAACGTCCTGACTTTC. Its translation: CASSSTRRGYPPSGANVLTF.

This CDR3 is CSVGGRSTYTEAFF. The DNA of the CDR3 is TGCAGCGTTGGGGGACGATCCACTTACACTGAAGCTTTCTTT. This chain connects TRBV29-1 to TRBJ1-1; D may be TRBD1 (5 bases). CDR3 length: 14 amino acids. With 4 bases removed from V and 3 bases from J, the gap between germline ends came to 15 bases. Germline V gene sequence: CDR1 SQVTM, CDR2 ANQGSEA. The whole variable domain, filled in from reference TRBV29-1 and TRBJ1-1, reads SAVISQKPSRDICQRGTSLTIQCQVDSQVTMMFWYRQQPGQSLTLIATANQGSEATYESGFVIDKFPISRPNLTFSTLTVSNMSPEDSSIYLCSVGGRSTYTEAFFGQGTRLTVV.

This clonotype has more than one count but fewer than ten. This rearrangement joins TRBV9 to TRBJ2-1, with D perhaps TRBD1 or TRBD2 (5 bases each). This CDR3 is built from 16 residues. The V gene's germline CDR1 is SGDLS and CDR2 YYNGEE. V was clipped by 0 bases and J by 8 bases, with 18 bases between them. The CDR3, as DNA: TGTGCCAGCAGCGTAGAGAGGGGAAGTAGGGTCGATGAGCAGTTCTTC. This encodes CASSVERGSRVDEQFF.

This clonotype turned up a few times. The genes are TRBV27 and TRBJ2-7; D unresolved. The CDR3 sequence is 13 residues long. The germline gives CDR1 MNHEY, CDR2 SMNVEV (reference sequence). Trimming removed 4 bases from V and 4 bases from J, with 11 bases in between. In DNA, the CDR3 is TGTGCCAGCAGTTACAATTTAGGGTACGAGCAGTACTTC. Protein: CASSYNLGYEQYF.

This chain connects TRBV10-3 to TRBJ1-2; TRBD1 matches at 7 bases. The V gene's germline CDR1 is ENHRY and CDR2 SYGVKD. CDR3 length: 13 amino acids. The trim removed 11 bases at V and 5 bases at J, leaving 11 bases unmatched. CDR3 residues: CAESRDSPYGYTF. The CDR3 DNA reads as TGTGCCGAAAGCCGGGACAGCCCTTATGGCTACACCTTC.

The chain employs TRBV9 and TRBJ2-1; D is possibly TRBD2 (6 bases). The CDR3 loop spans 13 amino acids. Germline CDR1 reads SGDLS; CDR2 reads YYNGEE. V was cut by 2 bases and J by 9 bases, with 12 bases left in between. The CDR3 coding sequence is TGTGCCAGCAGCGTTCGACTAGGACGTGAGCAGTTCTTC. It translates to CASSVRLGREQFF.

This clonotype has a handful of counts. The V call is TRBV12-3 or TRBV12-4, the J call TRBJ2-7; TRBD2 matches at 11 bases. The CDR3 length is 15 residues. Losses at the gene ends were 5 bases for V and 2 bases for J; bases not matched to a gene: 5. The CDR3 region has the DNA TGTGCCAGCAGTGGACGACTAGCGGGACCCTACGAGCAGTACTTC. Amino acids: CASSGRLAGPYEQYF.

The chain's CDR3 is CASSLRGRQPQHF. In nucleotides, the CDR3 is TGTGCCAGCAGTTTAAGGGGGCGTCAGCCCCAGCATTTT. J is TRBJ1-5 and V is TRBV12-3 or TRBV12-4; 7 bases are shared with TRBD1. Trimming cost V 2 bases and J 6 bases; bases outside gene matches: 1. The CDR3 runs to 13 residues.

In DNA form, the CDR3 reads TGTGCCAGCAGCTTAGCTTCGACAGGACTCTATGGCTACACCTTC. Protein: CASSLASTGLYGYTF. J is TRBJ1-2 and V is TRBV7-9, with D perhaps TRBD1 (6 bases). V lost 0 bases and J 4 bases, leaving 12 bases between the germline ends. CDR1 is SEHNR and CDR2 is FQNEAQ in the germline V gene (reference sequence). The CDR3 is 15 amino acids.

The genes are TRBV27 and TRBJ2-1; D might be TRBD1 or TRBD2, each matching 5 bases. The germline V gene encodes CDR1 MNHEY and CDR2 SMNVEV (reference sequence). The length of the CDR3 is 19 residues. Between the trimmed V and J ends, which lost 3 bases and 0 bases, there was a span of 21 bases. The CDR3 DNA follows: TGTGCCAGCAGTTTCCGTCCCCCTATCAGGGAGAACTCCTACAATGAGCAGTTCTTC. It encodes CASSFRPPIRENSYNEQFF.

The CDR3 nucleotides read TGTGCCAGCCAAAACGGGACAGGGATTTTATATGAGCAGTTCTTC. Its translation is CASQNGTGILYEQFF. The V gene is TRBV6-1, the J gene TRBJ2-1, with 9 bases that match TRBD1. CDR1 and CDR2 from the germline V gene are MNHNS and SASEGT. CDR3 size: 15 residues. V lost 8 bases and J lost 8; bases outside the gene matches: 13.

This clonotype was recorded a few times. The chain employs TRBV25-1 and TRBJ1-2; tentatively, D is TRBD1 (6 bases). The germline gives CDR1 MGHDK, CDR2 SYGVNS. Trimming removed 2 bases at V and 6 bases at J, with 10 bases between. The CDR3 extends over 13 amino acids. CDR3 loop: CASSERGGDGYTF. As DNA, the CDR3 is TGTGCCAGCAGTGAACGTGGGGGCGATGGCTACACCTTC.

V is TRBV14 and J is TRBJ1-1; no clear D gene. The CDR3 sequence is 15 residues long. Germline V gene data show CDR1 as SGHDN and CDR2 as FVKESK. The V end lost 2 bases, the J end lost 2 bases, and 12 bases lay between the germline ends. In DNA, the CDR3 is TGTGCCAGCAGCCAATATAATGGTATCAACACTGAAGCTTTCTTT. Protein sequence: CASSQYNGINTEAFF.

The chain has TRBV20-1 and TRBJ1-1; D is unclear. Looked up from germline, CDR1 is DFQATT and CDR2 is SNEGSKA (reference sequence). This CDR3 region has 11 residues. V was shortened by 4 bases and J by 7 bases, with 10 bases between the two germline ends. The CDR3 spells CSAIFTVEAFF. DNA for the CDR3: TGCAGTGCTATATTCACGGTTGAAGCTTTCTTT.

This clonotype was recorded at least ten times. The chain couples TRBV20-1 to TRBJ1-1; D is unclear. Germline V gene lookup returns CDR1 DFQATT and CDR2 SNEGSKA (reference sequence). The CDR3 has 12 amino acids. V was pared by 0 bases and J by 4 bases, with 6 bases between. In DNA, the CDR3 is TGCAGTGCTAGAGATCGGTCCACTGAAGCTTTCTTT. It codes for CSARDRSTEAFF.

This clonotype has a count of ten or more. A read error may produce the germline difference seen at one junction end. The V call is TRBV12-3 or TRBV12-4, the J call TRBJ1-1; D unresolved. The CDR3 covers 16 residues. DNA of the CDR3: TGTGCCAGCATTTTAGCCCTCGGGCCCTCGGGCACTGAAGCTTTCTTT. It specifies CASILALGPSGTEAFF.

This clonotype was counted many times. This sequence joins TRBV6-1 and TRBJ1-2; 10 nucleotides line up with TRBD1. This CDR3 region has 14 residues. With V trimmed by 5 bases and J by 3 bases, 3 bases remained unmatched. Germline V gives CDR1 MNHNS, CDR2 SASEGT. The CDR3 DNA sequence: TGTGCCAGCAGTCTGACAGGGGGCGACTATGGCTACACCTTC. Protein product: CASSLTGGDYGYTF.

This chain links TRBV20-1 with TRBJ2-1; no reliable D call. CDR1 is DFQATT and CDR2 is SNEGSKA in the germline V gene (reference sequence). This CDR3 has 17 amino acids. Trimming left V 6 bases short and J 0 bases short, with 21 bases between. CDR3 in DNA: TGCAGTGCCATTCCACCTCGGGCGGCAAGCTCCTACAATGAGCAGTTCTTC. It is translated as CSAIPPRAASSYNEQFF.

The chain combines TRBV24-1 with TRBJ2-1; unclear D gene. With 5 bases removed from V and 7 bases from J, the gap between germline ends came to 14 bases. Germline lookup yields CDR1 KGHDR and CDR2 SFDVKD. This CDR3 is 14 amino acids long. DNA of the CDR3: TGTGCCACCAGTGGCCAGAAGGGTCGGAATGAGCAGTTCTTC. Encoded protein: CATSGQKGRNEQFF.

The V and J genes are TRBV7-3 and TRBJ2-1, with TRBD2 identical over 9 bases. CDR1 and CDR2 (germline): SGHTA, FQGTGA. The CDR3 totals 16 residues. The V gene end was trimmed by 1 base and the J gene end by 6 bases; junction bases not matched to a gene: 7. The chain's CDR3 is CASSLSLAGIFNEQFF. The CDR3, as DNA: TGTGCCAGCAGCTTAAGTCTAGCGGGGATATTCAATGAGCAGTTCTTC.

This clonotype was counted ten times or more. The rearrangement links TRBV7-2 to TRBJ2-7, with no clear D. Germline lookup yields CDR1 SGHTA and CDR2 FQGNSA. The V and J ends lost 1 base and 3 bases respectively, with 10 bases between them. This CDR3 spans 14 amino acids. Written as DNA, the CDR3 is TGTGCCAGCAGCTTAGGGGTCCAAAGCTACGAGCAGTACTTC. Protein: CASSLGVQSYEQYF.